A selection of T cell receptor beta chains follows, all from one sample in a study of cytomegalovirus exposure and HLA in healthy donors. Sequenced by immunoSEQ multiplex PCR; TCRdb stores in-frame clones only, minus some. The sample records 90,000 to 150,000 clones, roughly 60% being singletons. Sequenced material: PBMCs. Source of these receptors: a man in his forties in good health and CMV-seropositive. Both conserved end residues are part of each CDR3. The D gene is left open where the match is weak. Clone sizes are given selectively: once, few, many, or a class where the clone is expanded.

CASSYSGTGVYNEQFF TGTGCCAGCAGTTACTCGGGGACAGGGGTCTACAATGAGCAGTTCTTC TRBD1 NA TRBJ2-1 TRBV6-5
CASSPGQLKLNYGYTF TGTGCCAGCAGTCCGGGACAGCTCAAGTTAAACTATGGCTACACCTTC TRBD1 few TRBJ1-2 TRBV14
CASSLAPDTDTQYF TGCGCCAGCAGCTTGGCGCCAGACACAGATACGCAGTATTTT NA NA TRBJ2-3 TRBV5-1
CASSPTPGARAFF TGTGCCAGCAGCCCGACACCAGGGGCCCGGGCTTTCTTT NA NA TRBJ1-1 TRBV7-8
CASSQDRPSGYTF TGTGCCAGCAGCCAGGACAGGCCCTCTGGCTACACCTTC TRBD1 NA TRBJ1-2 TRBV11-2
CASSLGQGAGETQYF TGTGCCAGCAGCCTCGGACAGGGGGCAGGAGAGACCCAGTACTTC TRBD1 NA TRBJ2-5 TRBV7-9
CASSLQGSGTEAFF TGCGCCAGCAGCTTACAGGGTTCCGGCACTGAAGCTTTCTTT NA NA TRBJ1-1 TRBV5-1
CASSYTRGGMNTEAFF TGTGCCAGCAGCTACACCCGAGGAGGCATGAACACTGAAGCTTTCTTT NA few TRBJ1-1 TRBV11-2
CASSLRQGFTEAFF TGTGCCAGCAGCCTTCGACAGGGTTTCACTGAAGCTTTCTTT TRBD1 NA TRBJ1-1 TRBV5-8
CASSFGRGYEQYF TGTGCCAGCAGTTTTGGGCGGGGATACGAGCAGTACTTC NA NA TRBJ2-7 TRBV11-3
CASSDFPGQGAEETQYF TGTGCCAGCAGTGATTTCCCCGGACAGGGGGCGGAGGAGACCCAGTACTTC TRBD1 few TRBJ2-5 TRBV9
CASSLGDRESNEQFF TGCGCCAGCAGCTTGGGGGACAGGGAAAGTAATGAGCAGTTCTTC TRBD1 NA TRBJ2-1 TRBV5-1
CASSPGGVTGELFF TGTGCCAGCAGCCCGGGAGGGGTGACCGGGGAGCTGTTTTTT TRBD2 NA TRBJ2-2 TRBV7-8
CASSFNRFQETQYF TGCGCCAGCAGTTTTAACCGGTTCCAAGAGACCCAGTACTTC NA NA TRBJ2-5 TRBV5-1
CASSFSDWDYEQYF TGTGCCAGCAGTTTTTCGGACTGGGACTACGAGCAGTACTTC NA NA TRBJ2-7 TRBV28
CASSLIVSGGQGTQYF TGCGCCAGCAGCTTGATTGTTAGCGGGGGCCAAGGGACCCAGTACTTC TRBD2 NA TRBJ2-5 TRBV5-1
CASSFGQERAGELFF TGTGCCAGCAGCTTTGGACAGGAGAGGGCCGGGGAGCTGTTTTTT TRBD1 NA TRBJ2-2 TRBV7-9
CASSLAGGRGNTIYF TGCGCCAGCAGCTTGGCCGGGGGGCGAGGGAACACCATATATTTT NA NA TRBJ1-3 TRBV5-1
CASSLGSQETQYF TGTGCCAGCAGCTTGGGGAGCCAAGAGACCCAGTACTTC NA few TRBJ2-5 TRBV5-6
CASSGETYEQYF TGTGCCAGCAGTGGAGAAACCTACGAGCAGTACTTC NA few TRBJ2-7 TRBV28
CASSLYGSRTDTQYF TGTGCCAGCAGCTTATACGGGAGCCGCACAGATACGCAGTATTTT NA NA TRBJ2-3 TRBV7-9
CASSLDGTSGYEQYF TGTGCCAGCAGCTTAGACGGGACTAGCGGCTACGAGCAGTACTTC TRBD2 NA TRBJ2-7 TRBV7-2
CASRPGGLNTEAFF TGTGCCAGTAGGCCGGGGGGACTCAACACTGAAGCTTTCTTT NA NA TRBJ1-1 TRBV19
CASSGTPSWEQYF TGTGCCAGCAGCGGGACTCCTTCTTGGGAGCAGTACTTC NA NA TRBJ2-7 TRBV7-9
CASSLPGADEKLFF TGCGCCAGCAGCTTGCCAGGGGCGGATGAAAAACTGTTTTTT NA NA TRBJ1-4 TRBV5-1
CAIRGQGDTEAFF TGTGCCATCAGGGGACAGGGGGACACTGAAGCTTTCTTT TRBD1 NA TRBJ1-1 TRBV10-3
CAWSVGALGETQYF TGTGCCTGGAGTGTAGGGGCGTTGGGAGAGACCCAGTACTTC NA NA TRBJ2-5 TRBV30
CAWSRDRPKSQYF TGTGCCTGGAGCAGAGACAGGCCGAAATCTCAGTACTTC NA few TRBJ2-7 TRBV30
CASSSSSGTYEQYF TGTGCCAGCAGCTCATCTAGCGGGACCTACGAGCAGTACTTC TRBD2 NA TRBJ2-7 TRBV7-2
CASSFYSNQPQHF TGCGCCAGCAGTTTTTACTCCAATCAGCCCCAGCATTTT NA NA TRBJ1-5 TRBV10-2
CASSDTGARGYTF TGTGCCAGCAGCGATACAGGGGCTCGGGGCTACACCTTC TRBD1 few TRBJ1-2 TRBV7-9
CASSGTRSGCQFF TGTGCCAGCAGTGGGACTAGGTCCGGGTGTCAGTTCTTC TRBD2 NA TRBJ2-1 TRBV6-5
CASSIRLADSYEQYF TGTGCCAGTAGTATTCGACTAGCGGACTCCTACGAGCAGTACTTC TRBD2 few TRBJ2-7 TRBV19
CASSDGDRLNTEAFF TGCGCCAGCAGTGATGGGGACAGGCTAAACACTGAAGCTTTCTTT TRBD1 NA TRBJ1-1 TRBV10-2
CASSPLAGGGYEQYF TGTGCCAGCTCCCCCCTAGCGGGGGGCGGCTACGAGCAGTACTTC TRBD2 few TRBJ2-7 TRBV18
CASSPRGQPNTEAFF TGTGCCAGCTCACCAAGAGGGCAGCCGAACACTGAAGCTTTCTTT NA NA TRBJ1-1 TRBV18
CAISDIRAGSTEAFF TGTGCCATCAGTGATATCAGGGCGGGGAGCACTGAAGCTTTCTTT NA few TRBJ1-1 TRBV10-3
CAIASGGAFRPDTQYF TGTGCCATCGCGAGCGGGGGGGCCTTTAGGCCAGATACGCAGTATTTT TRBD2 NA TRBJ2-3 TRBV2
CASSIADPYEQYF TGTGCCAGCTCGATAGCGGACCCCTACGAGCAGTACTTC NA many TRBJ2-7 TRBV18
CASSLVGGPQHF TGTGCCAGCAGCTTAGTTGGAGGACCCCAGCATTTT NA NA TRBJ1-5 TRBV7-9
CASSPGQGPYEQYF TGTGCCAGCAGCCCGGGACAGGGCCCCTACGAGCAGTACTTC TRBD1 NA TRBJ2-7 TRBV7-2
CASSLVFGGDEKLFF TGTGCCAGCAGCTTAGTTTTTGGGGGCGATGAAAAACTGTTTTTT NA few TRBJ1-4 TRBV7-8
CASSQDSREPGELFF TGCGCCAGCAGCCAAGATTCAAGGGAGCCCGGGGAGCTGTTTTTT NA NA TRBJ2-2 TRBV4-1
CASSPDILAKNIQYF TGTGCCAGCAGCCCAGACATTCTAGCCAAAAACATTCAGTACTTC NA NA TRBJ2-4 TRBV7-2
CASNSLQGGREQYF TGTGCCAGCAACTCCTTACAGGGTGGAAGGGAGCAGTACTTC NA NA TRBJ2-7 TRBV7-9
CASLVETNVRSPLHF TGTGCCAGCCTCGTCGAGACTAACGTGAGATCACCCCTCCACTTT NA NA TRBJ1-6 TRBV6-6
CASSDKGLAEGYNEQFF TGTGCCAGCAGTGACAAGGGACTAGCGGAGGGCTACAATGAGCAGTTCTTC TRBD2 NA TRBJ2-1 TRBV6-1
CASSLFGENYGYTF TGCGCCAGCAGCTTGTTCGGGGAAAACTATGGCTACACCTTC NA NA TRBJ1-2 TRBV5-1
CASKPGRYEQYF TGTGCCAGTAAACCAGGGCGGTACGAGCAGTACTTC NA NA TRBJ2-7 TRBV19
CATSRDRNTQYF TGTGCCACCAGCAGGGACAGGAATACGCAGTATTTT TRBD1 NA TRBJ2-3 TRBV15
CASSQGPGQGSFSNQPQHF TGCGCCAGCAGCCAAGGTCCGGGACAGGGGTCTTTTAGCAATCAGCCCCAGCATTTT TRBD1 few TRBJ1-5 TRBV4-1
CASRSAGGSGVYEQYF TGTGCCAGCAGGTCTGCGGGAGGGTCTGGGGTCTACGAGCAGTACTTC TRBD2 few TRBJ2-7 TRBV7-8
CASTETGAGNQPQHF TGCGCCAGCACCGAGACAGGGGCCGGCAATCAGCCCCAGCATTTT TRBD1 NA TRBJ1-5 TRBV10-2
CASSLDYGTTKDTQYF TGTGCCAGCAGCTTAGATTATGGGACTACAAAAGATACGCAGTATTTT TRBD2 NA TRBJ2-3 TRBV7-2
CASSVEGELFF TGTGCCAGCAGCGTCGAGGGGGAGCTGTTTTTT NA NA TRBJ2-2 TRBV28
CASSRTPGQGAGYTF TGCGCCAGCAGCCGAACCCCGGGACAGGGCGCCGGCTACACCTTC TRBD1 NA TRBJ1-2 TRBV4-1
CSVRGGGAETQYF TGCAGCGTTCGGGGGGGAGGGGCAGAGACCCAGTACTTC TRBD2 NA TRBJ2-5 TRBV29-1
CASRGQYNEQFF TGTGCCAGTAGGGGACAATACAATGAGCAGTTCTTC NA NA TRBJ2-1 TRBV19